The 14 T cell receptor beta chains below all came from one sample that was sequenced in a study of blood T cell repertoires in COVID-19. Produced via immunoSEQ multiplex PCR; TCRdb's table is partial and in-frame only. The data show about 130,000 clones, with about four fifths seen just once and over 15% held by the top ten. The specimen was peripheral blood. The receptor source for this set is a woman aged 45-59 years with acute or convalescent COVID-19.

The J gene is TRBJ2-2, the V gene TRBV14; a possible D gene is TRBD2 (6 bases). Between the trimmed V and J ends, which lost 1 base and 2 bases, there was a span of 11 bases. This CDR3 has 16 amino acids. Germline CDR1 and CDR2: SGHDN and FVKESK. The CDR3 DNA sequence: TGTGCCAGCAGCCAAGTTGGGGGGTTTAACACCGGGGAGCTGTTTTTT. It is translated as CASSQVGGFNTGELFF.

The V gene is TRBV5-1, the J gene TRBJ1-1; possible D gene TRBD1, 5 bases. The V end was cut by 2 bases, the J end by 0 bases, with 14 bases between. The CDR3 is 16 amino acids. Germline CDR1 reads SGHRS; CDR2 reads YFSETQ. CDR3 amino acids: CASSLRTAGMNTEAFF. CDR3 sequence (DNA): TGCGCCAGCAGCTTACGGACGGCAGGGATGAACACTGAAGCTTTCTTT.

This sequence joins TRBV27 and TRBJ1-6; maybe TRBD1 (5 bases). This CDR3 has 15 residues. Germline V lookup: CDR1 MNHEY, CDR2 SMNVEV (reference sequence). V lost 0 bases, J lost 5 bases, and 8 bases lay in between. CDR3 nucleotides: TGTGCCAGCAGTTTATCCGGGGGAAATAATTCACCCCTCCACTTT. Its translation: CASSLSGGNNSPLHF.

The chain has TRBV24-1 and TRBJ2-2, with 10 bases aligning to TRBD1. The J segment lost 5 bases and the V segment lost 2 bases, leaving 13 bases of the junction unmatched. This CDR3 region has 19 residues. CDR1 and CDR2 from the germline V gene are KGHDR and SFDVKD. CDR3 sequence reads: CATSDSSVTRQGATGELFF. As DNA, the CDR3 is TGTGCCACCAGTGATTCATCTGTAACTCGACAGGGGGCAACCGGGGAGCTGTTTTTT.

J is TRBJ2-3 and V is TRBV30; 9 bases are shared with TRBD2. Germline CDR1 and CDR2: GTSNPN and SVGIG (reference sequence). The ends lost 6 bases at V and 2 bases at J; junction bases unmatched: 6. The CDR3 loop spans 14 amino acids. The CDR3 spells CACATSGPTDTQYF. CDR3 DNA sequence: TGTGCCTGTGCGACTAGCGGACCCACAGATACGCAGTATTTT.

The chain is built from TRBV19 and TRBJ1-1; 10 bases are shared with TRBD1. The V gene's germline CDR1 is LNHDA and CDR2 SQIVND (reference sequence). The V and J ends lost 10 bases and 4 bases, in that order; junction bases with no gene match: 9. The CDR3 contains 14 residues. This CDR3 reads CATKTGGGSTEAFF. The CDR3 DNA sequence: TGTGCCACCAAGACAGGGGGCGGTAGCACTGAAGCTTTCTTT.

The CDR3 region is CASREGSGEKLFF. In nucleotides, the CDR3 is TGTGCCAGCAGGGAGGGAAGTGGGGAAAAACTGTTTTTT. V is TRBV2 and J is TRBJ1-4, with no clear D. V lost 6 bases and J 8 bases, leaving 13 bases between the germline ends. Per the germline V gene, CDR1 is SNHLY and CDR2 is FYNNEI. The CDR3 extends over 13 amino acids. Drawing the rest from reference TRBV2 and TRBJ1-4, the complete variable domain is EPEVTQTPSHQVTQMGQEVILRCVPISNHLYFYWYRQILGQKVEFLVSFYNNEISEKSEIFDDQFSVERPDGSNFTLKIRSTKLEDSAMYFCASREGSGEKLFFGSGTQLSVL.

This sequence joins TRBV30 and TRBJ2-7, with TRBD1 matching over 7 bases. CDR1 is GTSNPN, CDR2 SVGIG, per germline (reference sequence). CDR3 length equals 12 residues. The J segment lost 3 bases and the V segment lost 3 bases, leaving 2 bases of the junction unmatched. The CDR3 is CAWSRDSYEQYF. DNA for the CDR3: TGTGCCTGGAGCCGGGACAGCTACGAGCAGTACTTC.

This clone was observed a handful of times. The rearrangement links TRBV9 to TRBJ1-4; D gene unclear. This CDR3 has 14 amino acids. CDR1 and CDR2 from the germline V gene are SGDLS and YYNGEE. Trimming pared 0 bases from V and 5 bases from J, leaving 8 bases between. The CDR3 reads CASSVGVLNEKLFF. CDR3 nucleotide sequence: TGTGCCAGCAGCGTAGGCGTGTTGAATGAAAAACTGTTTTTT.

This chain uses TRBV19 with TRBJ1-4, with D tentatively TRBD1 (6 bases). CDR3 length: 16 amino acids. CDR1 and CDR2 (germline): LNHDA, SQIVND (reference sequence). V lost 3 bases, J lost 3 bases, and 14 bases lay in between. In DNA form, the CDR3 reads TGTGCCAGTAGTATGCGAGGGGGATTGGCTAATGAAAAACTGTTTTTT. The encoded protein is CASSMRGGLANEKLFF.

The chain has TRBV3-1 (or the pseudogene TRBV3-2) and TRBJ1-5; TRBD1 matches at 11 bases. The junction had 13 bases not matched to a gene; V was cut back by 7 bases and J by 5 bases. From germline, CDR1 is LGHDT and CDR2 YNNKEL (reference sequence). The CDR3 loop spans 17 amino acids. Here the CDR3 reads CASIPNDPGQGDQPQHF. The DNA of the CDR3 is TGTGCCAGCATCCCAAACGATCCGGGACAGGGGGATCAGCCCCAGCATTTT.

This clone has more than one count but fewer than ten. CDR3 region: CASRPTAGYEQYF. Here the CDR3 DNA reads TGTGCCAGCAGACCTACAGCAGGCTACGAGCAGTACTTC. The chain has TRBV2 and TRBJ2-7; D not certain. Germline V gene data show CDR1 as SNHLY and CDR2 as FYNNEI. CDR3 length equals 13 residues. Deletions cut 6 bases from V and 3 bases from J, with 12 bases between. Filled out from reference TRBV2 and TRBJ2-7, the complete variable domain reads EPEVTQTPSHQVTQMGQEVILRCVPISNHLYFYWYRQILGQKVEFLVSFYNNEISEKSEIFDDQFSVERPDGSNFTLKIRSTKLEDSAMYFCASRPTAGYEQYFGPGTRLTVT.

The CDR3 region is CASSLSSRGRQGTHEQYF. The CDR3 bases are TGTGCCAGCAGTTTATCTTCTAGGGGTCGACAGGGGACCCACGAGCAGTACTTC. The chain couples TRBV27 to TRBJ2-7; 8 nucleotides match TRBD1. The length of the CDR3 is 18 residues. V lost 0 bases, J lost 5 bases, and 15 bases stayed unmatched. Germline values: CDR1 MNHEY, CDR2 SMNVEV (reference sequence).

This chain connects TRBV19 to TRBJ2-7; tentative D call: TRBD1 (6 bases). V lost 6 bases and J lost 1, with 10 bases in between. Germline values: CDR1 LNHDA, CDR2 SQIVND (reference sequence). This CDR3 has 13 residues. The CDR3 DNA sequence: TGTGCCAGTAGGGACAGACAGTCCTACGAGCAGTACTTC. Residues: CASRDRQSYEQYF.